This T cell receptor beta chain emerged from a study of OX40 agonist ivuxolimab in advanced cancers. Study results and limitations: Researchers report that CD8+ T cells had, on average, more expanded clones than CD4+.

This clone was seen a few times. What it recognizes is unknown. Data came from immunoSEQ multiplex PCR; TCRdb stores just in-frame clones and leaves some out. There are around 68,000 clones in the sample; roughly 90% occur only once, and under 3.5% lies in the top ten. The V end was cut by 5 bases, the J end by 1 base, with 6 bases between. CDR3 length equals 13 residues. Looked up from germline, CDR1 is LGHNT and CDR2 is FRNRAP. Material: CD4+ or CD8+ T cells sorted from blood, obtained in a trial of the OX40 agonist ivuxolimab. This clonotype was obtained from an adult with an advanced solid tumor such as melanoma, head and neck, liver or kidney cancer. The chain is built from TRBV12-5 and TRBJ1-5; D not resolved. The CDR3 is CASGVDSNQPQHF. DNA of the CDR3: TGTGCTAGTGGTGTGGACAGCAATCAGCCCCAGCATTTT.